Following are 17 T cell receptor beta chains from one sample sequenced in a study of cytotoxic CD8 clonotypes in ibrutinib-treated CLL. Some clones are missing from TCRdb's copy, which holds only in-frame ones; the method was immunoSEQ multiplex PCR. The data contain 30,000 to 40,000 clones, 60% to 75% of them singletons. This specimen consisted of PBMCs, obtained at disease progression, from a patient treated with ibrutinib. These receptors were obtained from a human donor with chronic lymphocytic leukemia.

In its sample, this clone was seen a few times. J is TRBJ2-1 and V is TRBV20-1; TRBD1 aligns across 7 bases. The CDR3 has 11 amino acids. Per germline, CDR1 DFQATT and CDR2 SNEGSKA (reference sequence). J was trimmed by 11 bases and V by 2 bases; bases with no gene match: 3. The CDR3 bases are TGCAGTGCTAGACAGACAGGGAAGCAGTTCTTC. Its translation is CSARQTGKQFF.

The CDR3 coding sequence is TGCGCCACCAATACGGGACAAGGGGAGGACGAGCAGTACTTC. The encoded protein is CATNTGQGEDEQYF. This chain links TRBV5-1 with TRBJ2-7; D might be TRBD1 or TRBD2, each matching 6 bases. CDR3 size: 14 residues. Per germline, CDR1 SGHRS and CDR2 YFSETQ. V was cut by 9 bases and J by 5 bases, with 21 bases left in between.

The rearrangement uses TRBV7-6 and TRBJ2-2; D gene ambiguous. The CDR3 has 16 residues. Germline-derived CDR1 and CDR2 are SGHVS and FNYEAQ. Trimming pared 3 bases from V and 0 bases from J, leaving 11 bases between. In nucleotides, the CDR3 is TGTGCCAGCAGCTTGGGGTGGTCAACGAACACCGGGGAGCTGTTTTTT. This gives the protein CASSLGWSTNTGELFF.

V gene TRBV7-2 combines with J gene TRBJ1-6; D not resolved. This CDR3 comprises 18 residues. Deletions cut 5 bases from V and 9 bases from J, with 26 bases between. Per germline, CDR1 SGHTA and CDR2 FQGNSA. CDR3 DNA: TGTGCCAGCAGCCCTGTTGCAGCTAACCTTAAGAGGCGTTCACCCCTCCACTTT. Translation gives CASSPVAANLKRRSPLHF.

The rearrangement links TRBV5-4 to TRBJ2-5; either TRBD1 or TRBD2 may fit D (5 bases each). This CDR3 is 14 amino acids long. V lost 0 bases to trimming and J lost 5 bases, with 11 bases between them. Per the germline V gene, CDR1 is SGHNT and CDR2 is YYREEE (reference sequence). Written as DNA, the CDR3 is TGTGCCAGCAGCTTGGTGGAAGGGGAGGAGACCCAGTACTTC. This gives the protein CASSLVEGEETQYF.

This chain links TRBV29-1 with TRBJ2-7; D is possibly TRBD1 or TRBD2 (5 bases each). Trimming cost V 0 bases and J 3 bases, with 12 bases left between them. This CDR3 has 14 residues. Germline values: CDR1 SQVTM, CDR2 ANQGSEA. Here the CDR3 DNA reads TGCAGCGTTGAAGATGGGACCGAAAGCTACGAGCAGTACTTC. Translation gives CSVEDGTESYEQYF.

The chain couples TRBV18 to TRBJ1-2; D gene ambiguous. CDR3 size: 12 residues. The germline V gene encodes CDR1 KGHSH and CDR2 LQKENI. Trimming left V 3 bases short and J 7 bases short, with 9 bases between. The CDR3 nucleotides are TGTGCCAGCTCACCTTCGGTTGGTGGCTACACCTTC. As protein: CASSPSVGGYTF.

This clone appeared a few times. This chain links TRBV25-1 with TRBJ2-1, with 10 positions matching TRBD1. The CDR3 runs to 15 residues. CDR1 is MGHDK and CDR2 is SYGVNS in the germline V gene. The trim removed 1 base at V and 10 bases at J, leaving 7 bases unmatched. The CDR3 sequence: CASSESGQGSEEQFF. In DNA, the CDR3 is TGTGCCAGCAGTGAATCGGGACAGGGGAGTGAGGAGCAGTTCTTC.

The chain couples TRBV15 to TRBJ2-1; D ambiguous. This CDR3 is 14 amino acids long. V dropped 4 bases and J dropped 6 bases, with 13 bases sitting between them. CDR1 and CDR2 from the germline V gene are LNHNV and YYDKDF (reference sequence). The CDR3 region has the DNA TGTGCCACCAGCAAATTAGACTGGGGCAATGAGCAGTTCTTC. Residues: CATSKLDWGNEQFF.

This clone appeared a few times. CDR3 loop: CASSLQGEGGYTF. The CDR3 region has the DNA TGTGCCAGTTCCCTCCAGGGGGAGGGTGGCTACACCTTC. This rearrangement joins TRBV6-1 to TRBJ1-2, with 7 bases matching TRBD1. Germline CDR1 reads MNHNS; CDR2 reads SASEGT. V trimming: 9 bases; J trimming: 7 bases; junction bases outside the gene matches: 11. This CDR3 is built from 13 residues.

The chain employs TRBV7-9 and TRBJ2-7; D is perhaps TRBD2 (7 bases). This CDR3 comprises 18 residues. Germline lookup yields CDR1 SEHNR and CDR2 FQNEAQ (reference sequence). The V end was cut by 5 bases, the J end by 5 bases, with 28 bases between. The CDR3 sequence: CASSPRGGPRGLRNEQYF. CDR3 nucleotide sequence: TGTGCCAGCAGCCCTAGGGGGGGCCCCCGCGGATTAAGAAACGAGCAGTACTTC.

The genes are TRBV7-9 and TRBJ1-1; D is undetermined. V was pared by 5 bases and J by 1 base, with 8 bases between. Germline CDR1 and CDR2: SEHNR and FQNEAQ (reference sequence). This CDR3 has 13 amino acids. The CDR3 nucleotides are TGTGCCAGCAGCCCCAGTGGGAACACTGAAGCTTTCTTT. This codes for CASSPSGNTEAFF.

J is TRBJ1-1 and V is TRBV28; tentative D call: TRBD1 (5 bases). Germline assignment: CDR1 MDHEN and CDR2 SYDVKM. V was trimmed by 8 bases and J by 0 bases, leaving 13 bases between them. There are 14 residues in the CDR3. CDR3 sequence reads: CASGSGGLNTEAFF. CDR3 in DNA: TGTGCCAGCGGCTCCGGGGGGTTGAACACTGAAGCTTTCTTT. Full variable domain (rest looked up from reference TRBV28 and TRBJ1-1): DVKVTQSSRYLVKRTGEKVFLECVQDMDHENMFWYRQDPGLGLRLIYFSYDVKMKEKGDIPEGYSVSREKKERFSLILESASTNQTSMYLCASGSGGLNTEAFFGQGTRLTVV.

This clone was detected only a few times. The CDR3 region is CASSFSTNQPQHF. The CDR3 DNA sequence: TGTGCCAGCAGTTTCAGTACCAATCAGCCCCAGCATTTT. This chain uses TRBV28 with TRBJ1-5; D call uncertain. The CDR3 length is 13 residues. The V end lost 3 bases, the J end lost 3 bases, and 6 bases lay between the germline ends. In germline, CDR1 is MDHEN, CDR2 SYDVKM.

This chain links TRBV27 with TRBJ1-4; TRBD1 matches 7 bases. V shed 5 bases, J shed 7 bases, and the junction held 7 bases outside the gene matches. Germline CDR1 reads MNHEY; CDR2 reads SMNVEV (reference sequence). This CDR3 region has 14 residues. The CDR3 region is CASSPQGGREKLFF. Written as DNA, the CDR3 is TGTGCCAGCAGTCCCCAGGGGGGGCGTGAAAAACTGTTTTTT. The full variable domain, in which reference TRBV27 and TRBJ1-4 provide the parts outside the CDR3, is EAQVTQNPRYLITVTGKKLTVTCSQNMNHEYMSWYRQDPGLGLRQIYYSMNVEVTDKGDVPEGYKVSRKEKRNFPLILESPSPNQTSLYFCASSPQGGREKLFFGSGTQLSVL.

The chain employs TRBV11-3 and TRBJ1-1; the D gene is possibly TRBD1 (6 bases). V lost 5 bases to trimming and J lost 1 base, with 17 bases between them. Germline V gene data show CDR1 as SGHNT and CDR2 as YENEEA. The CDR3 consists of 16 residues. CDR3 DNA: TGTGCCAGCAGCACTTACCGGGACATAGCGAACACTGAAGCTTTCTTT. Translated: CASSTYRDIANTEAFF.

Comments on this clone: One end of the junction does not line up with germline, which may come from a read error. The chain uses TRBV5-1 and TRBJ2-5, with 11 bases that match TRBD2. This CDR3 region has 13 residues. CDR1 and CDR2 (germline): SGHRS, YFSETQ. The CDR3 sequence is CVSSAGTSGNTDF. The CDR3 nucleotides read TGCGTCAGCAGCGCCGGGACTAGCGGCAATACGGACTTC.